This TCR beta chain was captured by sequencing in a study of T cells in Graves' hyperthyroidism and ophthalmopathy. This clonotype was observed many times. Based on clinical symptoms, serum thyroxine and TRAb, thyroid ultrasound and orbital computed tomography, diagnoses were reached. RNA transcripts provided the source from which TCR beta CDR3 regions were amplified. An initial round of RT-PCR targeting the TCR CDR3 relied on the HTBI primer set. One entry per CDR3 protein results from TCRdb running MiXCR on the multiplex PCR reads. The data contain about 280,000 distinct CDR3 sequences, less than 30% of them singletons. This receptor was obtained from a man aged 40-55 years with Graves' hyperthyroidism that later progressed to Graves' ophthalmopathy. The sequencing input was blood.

This CDR3 is CASRATSAGYEQYF. CDR3 in DNA: TGCGCCAGCAGGGCGACTAGCGCGGGCTACGAGCAGTACTTC. The V call is TRBV5-1, the J call TRBJ2-7, with 8 bases aligning to TRBD2. This CDR3 contains 14 residues. V shed 5 bases and J 3 bases; nucleotides not matched to a gene: 7. The germline gives CDR1 SGHRS, CDR2 YFSETQ.